This T cell receptor beta chain was retrieved from a study of glioma-infiltrating T cells. Using RNA template, CDR3s of TCR alpha and beta were amplified with iRepertoire arm-PCR. Tissue mRNA or PBMC total RNA, about 95-450 ng, went into one-step reverse transcription and amplification. TCRdb itself ran the multiplex PCR reads through MiXCR, one entry per CDR3 protein. The table lists about 200,000 distinct CDR3 sequences, roughly a third of them singletons, with around 20% in the top ten. With regard to this clonotype: A much more abundant neighbour one base away suggests this may be a read error.

The CDR3 loop spans 17 amino acids. V shed 3 bases and J 0 bases; nucleotides not matched to a gene: 9. Germline-derived CDR1 and CDR2 are SNHLY and FYNNEI. The chain combines TRBV2 with TRBJ1-2; 8 bases map to TRBD1. Input material: glioma tissue, nonneoplastic brain tissue, or PBMCs (not recorded which). The sequence was collected from a human donor with low-grade glioma or glioblastoma, undergoing nonglioma brain surgery, or in good health (not recorded which). CDR3 nucleotide sequence: TGTGCCAGCAGTGAGAAGGGACAGGCCACAGCTAACTATGGCTACACCTTC. Amino acid sequence: CASSEKGQATANYGYTF. Full variable domain (missing parts from reference TRBV2 and TRBJ1-2): EPEVTQTPSHQVTQMGQEVILRCVPISNHLYFYWYRQILGQKVEFLVSFYNNEISEKSEIFDDQFSVERPDGSNFTLKIRSTKLEDSAMYFCASSEKGQATANYGYTFGSGTRLTVV.